This TCR beta chain stems from a study of cytomegalovirus exposure and HLA in healthy donors. Germline CDR1 and CDR2: LNHDA and SQIVND (reference sequence). The CDR3 loop spans 14 amino acids. Trimming left V 3 bases short and J 6 bases short, with 14 bases between. Researchers ran the PCR with 60 Vbeta and 13 Jbeta primers. The protocol was immunoSEQ multiplex PCR, while the TCRdb copy is restricted to in-frame clones and leaves out a portion. The data show 110,000 to 150,000 clones, about 80% seen once. The rearrangement joins TRBV19 to TRBJ1-1; possible D gene TRBD1, 5 bases. This receptor was obtained from a woman aged 18-29 years in good health and CMV-seropositive. Sequencing used PBMCs. The CDR3, as DNA: TGTGCCAGTAGTATTGTCGGTCGGGGGGCTGAAGCTTTCTTT. It codes for CASSIVGRGAEAFF.